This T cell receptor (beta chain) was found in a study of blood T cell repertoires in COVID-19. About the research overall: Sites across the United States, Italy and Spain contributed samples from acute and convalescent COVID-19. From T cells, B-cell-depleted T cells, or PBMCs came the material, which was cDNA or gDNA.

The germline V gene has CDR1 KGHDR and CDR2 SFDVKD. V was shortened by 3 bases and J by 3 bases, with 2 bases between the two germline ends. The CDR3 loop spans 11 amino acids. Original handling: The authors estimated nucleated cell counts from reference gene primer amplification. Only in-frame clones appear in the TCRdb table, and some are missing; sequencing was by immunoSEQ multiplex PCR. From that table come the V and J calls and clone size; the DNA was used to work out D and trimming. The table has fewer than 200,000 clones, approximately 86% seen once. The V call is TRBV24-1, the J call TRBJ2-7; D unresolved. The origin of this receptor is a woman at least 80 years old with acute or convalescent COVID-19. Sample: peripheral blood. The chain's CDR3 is CATSDRYEQYF. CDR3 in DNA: TGTGCCACCAGTGATCGCTACGAGCAGTACTTC.